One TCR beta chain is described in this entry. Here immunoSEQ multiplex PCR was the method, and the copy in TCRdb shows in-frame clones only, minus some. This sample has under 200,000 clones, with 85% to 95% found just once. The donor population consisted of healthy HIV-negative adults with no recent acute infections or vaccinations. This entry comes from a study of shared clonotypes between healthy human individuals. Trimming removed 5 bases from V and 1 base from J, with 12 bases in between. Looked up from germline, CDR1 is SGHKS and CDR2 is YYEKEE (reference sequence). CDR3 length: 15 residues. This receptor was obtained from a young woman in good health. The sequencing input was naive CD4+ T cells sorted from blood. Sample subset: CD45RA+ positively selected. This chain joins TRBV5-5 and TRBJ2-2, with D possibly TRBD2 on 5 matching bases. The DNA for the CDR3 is TGTGCCAGCAGTTACGGACTGGGGAACACCGGGGAGCTGTTTTTT. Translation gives CASSYGLGNTGELFF. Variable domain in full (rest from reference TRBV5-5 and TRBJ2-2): DAGVTQSPTHLIKTRGQQVTLRCSPISGHKSVSWYQQVLGQGPQFIFQYYEKEERGRGNFPDRFSARQFPNYSSELNVNALLLGDSALYLCASSYGLGNTGELFFGEGSRLTVL.